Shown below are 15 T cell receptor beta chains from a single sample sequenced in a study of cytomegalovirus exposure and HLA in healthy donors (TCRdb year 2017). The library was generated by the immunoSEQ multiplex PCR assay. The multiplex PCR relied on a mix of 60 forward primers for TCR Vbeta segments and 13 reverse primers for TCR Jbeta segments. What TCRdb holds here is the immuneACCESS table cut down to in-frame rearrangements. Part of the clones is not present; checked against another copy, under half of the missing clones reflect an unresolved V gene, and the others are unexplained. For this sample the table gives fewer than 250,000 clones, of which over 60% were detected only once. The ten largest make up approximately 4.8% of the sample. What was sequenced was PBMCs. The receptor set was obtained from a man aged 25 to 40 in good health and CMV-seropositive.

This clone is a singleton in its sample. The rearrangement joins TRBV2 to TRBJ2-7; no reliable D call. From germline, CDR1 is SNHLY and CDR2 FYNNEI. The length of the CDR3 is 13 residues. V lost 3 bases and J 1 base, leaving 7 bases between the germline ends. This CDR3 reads CASSDYESYEQYF. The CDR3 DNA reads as TGTGCCAGCAGTGACTATGAGTCCTACGAGCAGTACTTC.

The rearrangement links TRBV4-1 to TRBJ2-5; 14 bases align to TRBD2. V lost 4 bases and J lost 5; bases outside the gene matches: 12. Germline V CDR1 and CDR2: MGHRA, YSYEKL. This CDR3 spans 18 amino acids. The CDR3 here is CASSPLGLAGVFPETQYF. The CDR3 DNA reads TGCGCCAGCAGCCCCCTGGGACTAGCGGGGGTCTTCCCCGAGACCCAGTACTTC.

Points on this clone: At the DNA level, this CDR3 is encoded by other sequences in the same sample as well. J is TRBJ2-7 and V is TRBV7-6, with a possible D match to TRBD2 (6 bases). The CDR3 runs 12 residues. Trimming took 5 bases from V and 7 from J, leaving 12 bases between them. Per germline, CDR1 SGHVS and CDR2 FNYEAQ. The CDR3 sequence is CASSPMGGEQYF. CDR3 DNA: TGTGCCAGCAGCCCGATGGGAGGAGAGCAGTACTTC.

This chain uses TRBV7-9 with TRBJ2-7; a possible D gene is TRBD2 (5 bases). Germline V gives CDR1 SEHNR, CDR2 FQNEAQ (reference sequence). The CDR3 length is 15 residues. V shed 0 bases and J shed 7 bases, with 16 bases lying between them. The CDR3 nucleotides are TGTGCCAGCAGCTTAGCGGGAGCGGTACAAGGGGAGCAGTACTTC. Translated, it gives CASSLAGAVQGEQYF.

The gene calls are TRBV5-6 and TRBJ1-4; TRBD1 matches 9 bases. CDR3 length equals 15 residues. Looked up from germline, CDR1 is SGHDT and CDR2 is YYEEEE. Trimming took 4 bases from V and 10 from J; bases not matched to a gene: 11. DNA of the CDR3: TGTGCCAGCAGCACGACCGGGACAGGGCTGGTAAAACTGTTTTTT. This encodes CASSTTGTGLVKLFF.

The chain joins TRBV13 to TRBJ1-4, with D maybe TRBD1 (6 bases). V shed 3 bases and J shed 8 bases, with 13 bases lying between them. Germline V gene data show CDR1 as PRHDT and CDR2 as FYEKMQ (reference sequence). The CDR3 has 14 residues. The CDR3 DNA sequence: TGTGCCAGCAGCTTCAACAGGGCAGGCGAAAAACTGTTTTTT. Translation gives CASSFNRAGEKLFF.

Here the CDR3 reads CASSTPGTGDFYGYTF. The CDR3 bases are TGTGCCAGCAGCACCCCCGGGACAGGGGACTTCTATGGCTACACCTTC. The chain combines TRBV7-9 with TRBJ1-2; 10 bases match TRBD1. V lost 5 bases to trimming and J lost 4 bases; unmatched junction nucleotides: 10. The CDR3 length is 16 residues. CDR1 and CDR2 from the germline V gene are SEHNR and FQNEAQ (reference sequence).

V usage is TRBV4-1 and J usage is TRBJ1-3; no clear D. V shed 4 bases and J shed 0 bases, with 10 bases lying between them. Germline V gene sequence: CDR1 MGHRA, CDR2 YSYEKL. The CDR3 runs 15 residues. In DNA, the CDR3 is TGCGCCAGCAGCCCGACAACTCGCTCTGGAAACACCATATATTTT. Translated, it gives CASSPTTRSGNTIYF.

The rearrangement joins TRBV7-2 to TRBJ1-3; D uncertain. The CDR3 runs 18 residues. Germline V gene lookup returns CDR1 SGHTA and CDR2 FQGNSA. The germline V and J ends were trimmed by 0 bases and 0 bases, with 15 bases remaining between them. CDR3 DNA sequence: TGTGCCAGCAGCTTAGCGCGGATAGGTTCCTTCTCTGGAAACACCATATATTTT. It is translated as CASSLARIGSFSGNTIYF.

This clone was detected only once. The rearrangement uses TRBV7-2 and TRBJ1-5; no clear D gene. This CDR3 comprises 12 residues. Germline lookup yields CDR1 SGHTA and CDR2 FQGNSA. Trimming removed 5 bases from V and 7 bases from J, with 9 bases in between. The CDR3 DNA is TGTGCCAGCAGCGACTTTTGGCAGCCCCAGCATTTT. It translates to CASSDFWQPQHF.

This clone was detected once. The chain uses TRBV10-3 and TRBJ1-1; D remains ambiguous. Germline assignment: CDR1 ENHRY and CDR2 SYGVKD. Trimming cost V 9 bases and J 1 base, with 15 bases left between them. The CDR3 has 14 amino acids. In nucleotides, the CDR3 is TGTGCCATTCGTCCGGGAGTGGGGAACACTGAAGCTTTCTTT. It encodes CAIRPGVGNTEAFF.

DNA for the CDR3: TGCGCCAGCAGCTTCCATAGTACAGACTACGAGCAGTACTTC. Protein product: CASSFHSTDYEQYF. The gene calls are TRBV5-1 and TRBJ2-5; no reliable D call. The J call may not be correct, given that the DNA end is closer to TRBJ2-7. CDR3 length: 14 amino acids. Per the germline V gene, CDR1 is SGHRS and CDR2 is YFSETQ.

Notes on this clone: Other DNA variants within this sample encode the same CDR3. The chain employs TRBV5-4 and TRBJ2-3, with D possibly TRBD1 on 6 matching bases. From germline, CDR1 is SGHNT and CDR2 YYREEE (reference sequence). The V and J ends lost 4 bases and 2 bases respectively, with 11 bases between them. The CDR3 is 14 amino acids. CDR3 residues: CASSPGQLTDTQYF. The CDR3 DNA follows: TGTGCCAGCAGCCCCGGACAGCTCACAGATACGCAGTATTTT.

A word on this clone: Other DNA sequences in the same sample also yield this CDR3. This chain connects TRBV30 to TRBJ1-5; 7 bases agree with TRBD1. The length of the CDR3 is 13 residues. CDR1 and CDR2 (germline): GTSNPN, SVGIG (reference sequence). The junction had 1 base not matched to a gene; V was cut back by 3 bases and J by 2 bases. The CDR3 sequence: CAWSTGGNQPQHF. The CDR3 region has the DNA TGTGCCTGGAGCACAGGGGGCAATCAGCCCCAGCATTTT.

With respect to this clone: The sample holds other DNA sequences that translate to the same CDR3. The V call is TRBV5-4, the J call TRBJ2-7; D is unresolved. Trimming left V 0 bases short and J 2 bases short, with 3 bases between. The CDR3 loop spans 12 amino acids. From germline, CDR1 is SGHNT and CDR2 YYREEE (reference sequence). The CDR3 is CASSLDTYEQYF. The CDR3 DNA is TGTGCCAGCAGCTTGGATACCTACGAGCAGTACTTC.